The T cell receptor beta chain under discussion was sequenced for a study of T-cell reconstitution after alpha-beta-depleted transplantation in children. This clonotype was seen only a few times. Its target is unknown. V was clipped by 4 bases and J by 7 bases, with 17 bases between them. This CDR3 comprises 14 residues. Researchers prepared the TCRbeta library using unique molecular identifiers, the study reports. TCRdb itself ran the PCR reads through MiXCR, one entry per CDR3 protein. The repertoire holds about 600,000 distinct CDR3 sequences, with 10% to 15% as singletons. Study findings and constraints: Some patients showed high day-60 TCRbeta diversity, which derived from surviving recipient T cells and thymic progenitors. The authors attributed T-cell counts and diversity one year after transplant mostly to newly produced T cells. Expanded clones from the graft, numbering several hundred, reportedly supplied alpha-beta T cells about two months after transplant.

The chain has TRBV12-3 or TRBV12-4 and TRBJ2-7, with D maybe TRBD2 (5 bases). The TCR originated in a male patient under 18 who had a stem cell transplant for acute myeloid leukemia, so the T cells may come from the graft donor. The specimen comprised PBMCs, mostly from graft donor cells, sampled 360 days after TCRalphabeta/CD19-depleted stem cell transplant. The CDR3 loop is CASSSPGRRGEQYF. CDR3 coding DNA: TGTGCCAGCAGTTCACCGGGCCGTCGAGGGGAGCAGTACTTC.